This is a list of T cell receptor beta chains from one sample in a study of PD-1 blockade in classical Hodgkin lymphoma. Profiled with immunoSEQ multiplex PCR; TCRdb holds only in-frame clones, not every one. Of 40,000 or so clones in the sample, roughly nine tenths are singletons; the top ten hold about 5.9%. The material was peripheral blood mononuclear cells (PBMCs), obtained before the second cycle of nivolumab. All receptors derive from a human donor with classical Hodgkin lymphoma. The CDR3 runs from the conserved cysteine through the conserved F or W. A D gene is named only where the DNA matches it firmly. A row's size may be missing; if present it is once, few, many or a size class.

abundance: NA; d_gene: NA; v_gene: TRBV29-1; j_gene: TRBJ1-2; CDR3nt: TGCAGCGTTGTCCCCGGGGGAGGGAACTATGGCTACACCTTC; CDR3aa: CSVVPGGGNYGYTF
abundance: NA; d_gene: TRBD2; v_gene: TRBV7-2; j_gene: TRBJ2-3; CDR3nt: TGTGCCAGCAGCCGACTAGCGGGGGGGGCAGATACGCAGTATTTT; CDR3aa: CASSRLAGGADTQYF
abundance: NA; d_gene: NA; v_gene: TRBV29-1; j_gene: TRBJ1-2; CDR3nt: TGCAGCGTTGAACCGGGCAACTATGGCTACACCTTC; CDR3aa: CSVEPGNYGYTF
abundance: NA; d_gene: NA; v_gene: TRBV6-5; j_gene: TRBJ2-1; CDR3nt: TGTGCCAGCAGTTACTCGACTGGGACAGAGCAGTTCTTC; CDR3aa: CASSYSTGTEQFF
abundance: few; d_gene: NA; v_gene: TRBV11-2; j_gene: TRBJ1-3; CDR3nt: TGTGCCAGCAGCTTAATCCGGGACGGCCACAGAAACACCATATATTTT; CDR3aa: CASSLIRDGHRNTIYF
abundance: NA; d_gene: NA; v_gene: TRBV5-1; j_gene: TRBJ1-1; CDR3nt: TGCGCCAGCAGCAGCCAGGGGTCGGGGGGGACTGAAGCTTTCTTT; CDR3aa: CASSSQGSGGTEAFF
abundance: NA; d_gene: NA; v_gene: TRBV27; j_gene: TRBJ2-7; CDR3nt: TGTGCCAGCAGGCGAGGCGAGCAGTACTTC; CDR3aa: CASRRGEQYF
abundance: NA; d_gene: TRBD2; v_gene: TRBV27; j_gene: TRBJ2-7; CDR3nt: TGTGCCAGCAGTCCATGGGGGGGTGCGGGCTACGAGCAGTACTTC; CDR3aa: CASSPWGGAGYEQYF
abundance: few; d_gene: NA; v_gene: TRBV5-6; j_gene: TRBJ2-2; CDR3nt: TGTGCCAGCAGCTTCCAGACAGCGAACACCGGGGAGCTGTTTTTT; CDR3aa: CASSFQTANTGELFF
abundance: NA; d_gene: TRBD2; v_gene: TRBV11-2; j_gene: TRBJ2-7; CDR3nt: TGTGCCAGCAGCTCGCTGGGGGGGAGGAGGGAAGGGGATGAGCAGTACTTC; CDR3aa: CASSSLGGRREGDEQYF
abundance: NA; d_gene: TRBD2; v_gene: TRBV28; j_gene: TRBJ2-5; CDR3nt: TGTGCCAGCAGCACCGGGACTAGCGGGAGGGCCCTTGAGACCCAGTACTTC; CDR3aa: CASSTGTSGRALETQYF
abundance: once; d_gene: NA; v_gene: TRBV29-1; j_gene: TRBJ1-3; CDR3nt: TGCAGCGTTGCCCAGGCGCCGAACTCTGGAAACACCATATATTTT; CDR3aa: CSVAQAPNSGNTIYF
abundance: NA; d_gene: TRBD2; v_gene: TRBV25-1; j_gene: TRBJ2-4; CDR3nt: TGTGCCAGCAGTGAGAGCGGTCCCCTAGCGGGAGGGGTTGACATTCAGTACTTC; CDR3aa: CASSESGPLAGGVDIQYF
abundance: NA; d_gene: TRBD1; v_gene: TRBV7-2; j_gene: TRBJ1-5; CDR3nt: TGTGCCAGCAGCCCCATCGACAGGGGGAGCAATCAGCCCCAGCATTTT; CDR3aa: CASSPIDRGSNQPQHF
abundance: NA; d_gene: NA; v_gene: TRBV2; j_gene: TRBJ1-2; CDR3nt: TGTGCCAGCAGTGCCAGCGGATTCTATGGCTACACCTTC; CDR3aa: CASSASGFYGYTF
abundance: NA; d_gene: NA; v_gene: TRBV15; j_gene: TRBJ2-1; CDR3nt: TGTGCCACCAGCAGAGATCTCTCCTACTACAATGAGCAGTTCTTC; CDR3aa: CATSRDLSYYNEQFF
abundance: NA; d_gene: NA; v_gene: TRBV10-3; j_gene: TRBJ1-1; CDR3nt: TGTGCCACTGACGCCGGGAACACTGAAGCTTTCTTT; CDR3aa: CATDAGNTEAFF
abundance: NA; d_gene: TRBD1; v_gene: TRBV5-5; j_gene: TRBJ1-2; CDR3nt: TGTGCCAGCAGCAAGACAGGGCCCTATGGCTACACCTTC; CDR3aa: CASSKTGPYGYTF
abundance: NA; d_gene: NA; v_gene: TRBV21-1; j_gene: TRBJ2-1; CDR3nt: TGTGCCAGCAGCAAAGGGGGCGAGACTAGCGGGGAGGTTGAGCAGTTCTTC; CDR3aa: CASSKGGETSGEVEQFF
abundance: NA; d_gene: NA; v_gene: TRBV19; j_gene: TRBJ1-5; CDR3nt: TGTGCCAGTAGTAATGGCAATCAGCCCCAGCATTTT; CDR3aa: CASSNGNQPQHF
abundance: NA; d_gene: TRBD2; v_gene: TRBV27; j_gene: TRBJ2-2; CDR3nt: TGTGCCAGCAGTTTGGTCGCGGGAGCCCTCACCGGGGAGCTGTTTTTT; CDR3aa: CASSLVAGALTGELFF
abundance: NA; d_gene: TRBD2; v_gene: TRBV5-1; j_gene: TRBJ2-2; CDR3nt: TGCGCCAGCAGCCCAAATACTAGCGGGGCCGAGGAGCTGTTTTTT; CDR3aa: CASSPNTSGAEELFF
abundance: NA; d_gene: TRBD2; v_gene: TRBV7-2; j_gene: TRBJ2-1; CDR3nt: TGTGCCAGCAGAAGACTCGGGACTAGCGGGGTCCCCGGAGCAGCTGAGCAGTTCTTC; CDR3aa: CASRRLGTSGVPGAAEQFF
abundance: NA; d_gene: NA; v_gene: TRBV29-1; j_gene: TRBJ2-7; CDR3nt: TGCAGCGTTGAAGACAGACACCGAACCTACGAGCAGTACTTC; CDR3aa: CSVEDRHRTYEQYF
abundance: NA; d_gene: TRBD2; v_gene: TRBV4-1; j_gene: TRBJ2-1; CDR3nt: TGCGCCAGCAGCCAAGGGGGGACTAGAAACAATGAGCAGTTCTTC; CDR3aa: CASSQGGTRNNEQFF
abundance: NA; d_gene: NA; v_gene: TRBV6-4; j_gene: TRBJ2-1; CDR3nt: TGTGCCAGCAGCCTTAGCAGGAACGAGCAGTTCTTC; CDR3aa: CASSLSRNEQFF